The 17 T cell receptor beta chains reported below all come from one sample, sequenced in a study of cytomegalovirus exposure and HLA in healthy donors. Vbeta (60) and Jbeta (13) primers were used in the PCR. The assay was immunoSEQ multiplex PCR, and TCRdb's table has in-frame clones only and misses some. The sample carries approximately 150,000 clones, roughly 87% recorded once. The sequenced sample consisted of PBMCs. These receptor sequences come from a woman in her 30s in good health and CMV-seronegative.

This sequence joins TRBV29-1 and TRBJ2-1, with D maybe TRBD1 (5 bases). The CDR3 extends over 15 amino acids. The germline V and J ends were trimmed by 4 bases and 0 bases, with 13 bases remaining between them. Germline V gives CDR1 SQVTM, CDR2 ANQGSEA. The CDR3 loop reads CSVVGVSSSYNEQFF. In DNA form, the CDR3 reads TGCAGCGTTGTAGGGGTCAGCAGCTCCTACAATGAGCAGTTCTTC.

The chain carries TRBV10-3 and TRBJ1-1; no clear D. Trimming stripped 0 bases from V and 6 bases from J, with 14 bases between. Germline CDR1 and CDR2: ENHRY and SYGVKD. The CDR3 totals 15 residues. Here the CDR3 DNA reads TGTGCCATCAGTGAGTCGAAAGGCGGGAGTTCTGAAGCTTTCTTT. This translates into CAISESKGGSSEAFF.

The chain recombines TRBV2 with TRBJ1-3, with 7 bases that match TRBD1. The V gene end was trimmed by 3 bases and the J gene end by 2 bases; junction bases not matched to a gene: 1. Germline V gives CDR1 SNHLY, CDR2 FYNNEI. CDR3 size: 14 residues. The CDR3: CASSEDRTGNTIYF. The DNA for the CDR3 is TGTGCCAGCAGTGAGGACAGGACTGGAAACACCATATATTTT.

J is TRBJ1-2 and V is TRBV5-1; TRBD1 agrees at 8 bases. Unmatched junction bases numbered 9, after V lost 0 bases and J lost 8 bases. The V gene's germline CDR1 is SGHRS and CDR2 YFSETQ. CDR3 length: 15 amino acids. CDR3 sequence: CASSLAGTGGYGYTF. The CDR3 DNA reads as TGCGCCAGCAGCTTGGCCGGAACAGGGGGGTACGGCTACACCTTC.

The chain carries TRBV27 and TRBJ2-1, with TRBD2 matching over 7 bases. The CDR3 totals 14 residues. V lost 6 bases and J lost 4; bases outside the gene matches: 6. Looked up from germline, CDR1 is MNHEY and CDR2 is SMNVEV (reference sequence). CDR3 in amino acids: CASSLWGGYNEQFF. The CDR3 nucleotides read TGTGCCAGCAGCCTCTGGGGGGGATACAATGAGCAGTTCTTC.

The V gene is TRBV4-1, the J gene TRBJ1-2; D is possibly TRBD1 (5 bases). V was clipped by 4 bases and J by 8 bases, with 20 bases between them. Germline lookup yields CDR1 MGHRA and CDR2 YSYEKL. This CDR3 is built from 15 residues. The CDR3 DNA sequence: TGCGCCAGCAGCCCCGTTGGGGCGGGGTCGGGGGGCTACACCTTC. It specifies CASSPVGAGSGGYTF.

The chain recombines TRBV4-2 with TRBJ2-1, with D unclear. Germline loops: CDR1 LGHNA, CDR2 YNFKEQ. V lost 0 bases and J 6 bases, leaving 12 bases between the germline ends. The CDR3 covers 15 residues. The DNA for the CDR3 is TGTGCCAGCAGCCAAGAAGTGCGACTGACCAATGAGCAGTTCTTC. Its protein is CASSQEVRLTNEQFF.

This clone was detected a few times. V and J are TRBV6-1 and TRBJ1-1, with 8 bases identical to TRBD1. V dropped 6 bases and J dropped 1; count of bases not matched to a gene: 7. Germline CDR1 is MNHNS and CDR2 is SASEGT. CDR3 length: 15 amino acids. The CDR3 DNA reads TGTGCCAGCAGCCGGCGACAGGGGCGGAACACTGAAGCTTTCTTT. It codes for CASSRRQGRNTEAFF.

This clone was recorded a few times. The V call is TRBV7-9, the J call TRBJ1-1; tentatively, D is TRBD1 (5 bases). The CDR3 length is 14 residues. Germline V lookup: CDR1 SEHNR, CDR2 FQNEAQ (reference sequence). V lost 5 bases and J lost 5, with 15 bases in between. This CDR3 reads CASSPLGQGTEAFF. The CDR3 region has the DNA TGTGCCAGCAGCCCCCTAGGGCAGGGAACTGAAGCTTTCTTT.

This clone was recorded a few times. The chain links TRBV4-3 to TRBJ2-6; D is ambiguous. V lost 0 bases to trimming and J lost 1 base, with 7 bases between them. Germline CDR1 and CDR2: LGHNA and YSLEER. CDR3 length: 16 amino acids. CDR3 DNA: TGCGCCAGCAGCCAAGATCCATTTTCTGGGGCCAACGTCCTGACTTTC. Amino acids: CASSQDPFSGANVLTF.

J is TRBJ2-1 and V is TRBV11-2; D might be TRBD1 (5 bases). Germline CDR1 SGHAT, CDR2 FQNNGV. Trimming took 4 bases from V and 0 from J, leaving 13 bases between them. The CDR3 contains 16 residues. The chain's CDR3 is CASSSHRYPSYNEQFF. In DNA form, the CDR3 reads TGTGCCAGCAGCTCCCACAGGTATCCCTCCTACAATGAGCAGTTCTTC.

CDR3 nucleotides: TGTGCCAGCAGCGTAGCTACCAATGAGCAGTTCTTC. Its translation: CASSVATNEQFF. J is TRBJ2-1 and V is TRBV9; no clear D gene. The CDR3 has 12 residues. Germline loops: CDR1 SGDLS, CDR2 YYNGEE. Trimming cost V 0 bases and J 6 bases, with 4 bases left between them.

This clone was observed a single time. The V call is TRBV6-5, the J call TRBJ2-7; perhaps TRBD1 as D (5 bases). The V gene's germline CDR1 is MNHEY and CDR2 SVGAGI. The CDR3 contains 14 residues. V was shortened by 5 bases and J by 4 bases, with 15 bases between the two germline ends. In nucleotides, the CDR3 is TGTGCCAGCAGTCCCCCAGGGTTGGGATACGAGCAGTACTTC. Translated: CASSPPGLGYEQYF.

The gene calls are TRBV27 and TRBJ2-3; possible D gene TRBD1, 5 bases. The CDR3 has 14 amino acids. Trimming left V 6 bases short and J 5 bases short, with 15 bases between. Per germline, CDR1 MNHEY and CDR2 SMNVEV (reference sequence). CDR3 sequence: CASSEPLRGDTQYF. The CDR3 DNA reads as TGTGCCAGCAGCGAACCGTTAAGGGGAGATACGCAGTATTTT.

The CDR3 DNA is TGTGCCAGCAGCCAAAGTCAGGCCCGCGGGTTGAACACCATATATTTT. As protein: CASSQSQARGLNTIYF. The chain recombines TRBV7-9 with TRBJ1-3, with D unclear. The length of the CDR3 is 16 residues. V dropped 5 bases and J dropped 7 bases, with 21 bases sitting between them. The germline V gene has CDR1 SEHNR and CDR2 FQNEAQ (reference sequence).

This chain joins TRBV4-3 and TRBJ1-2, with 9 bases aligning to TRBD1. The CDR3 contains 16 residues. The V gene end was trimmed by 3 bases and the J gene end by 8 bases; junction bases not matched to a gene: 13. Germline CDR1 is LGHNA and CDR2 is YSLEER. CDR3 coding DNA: TGCGCCAGCAGCCAGCTGGGGGACAGGGCAGCGAGGGGCTACACCTTC. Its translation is CASSQLGDRAARGYTF.

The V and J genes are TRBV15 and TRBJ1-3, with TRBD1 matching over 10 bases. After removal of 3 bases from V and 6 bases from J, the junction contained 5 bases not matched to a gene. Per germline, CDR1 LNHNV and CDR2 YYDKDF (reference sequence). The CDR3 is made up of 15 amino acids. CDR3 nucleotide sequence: TGTGCCACCAGCAGGGGACAGGGGATCGAAAACACCATATATTTT. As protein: CATSRGQGIENTIYF. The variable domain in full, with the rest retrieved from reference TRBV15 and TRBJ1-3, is DAMVIQNPRYQVTQFGKPVTLSCSQTLNHNVMYWYQQKSSQAPKLLFHYYDKDFNNEADTPDNFQSRRPNTSFCFLDIRSPGLGDTAMYLCATSRGQGIENTIYFGEGSWLTVV.